The 3 T cell receptor beta chains in this list originate from one sample, sequenced in a study of T cells in women clearing cervical HPV infection (dated by TCRdb to the late 2010s). Library creation used the immunoSEQ multiplex PCR assay. This is the immuneACCESS table as TCRdb keeps it, with only in-frame sequences that have V and J called. A part of the clones is gone; compared with another copy, unresolved V genes explain less than half, and the rest is unexplained. This sample's table contains roughly 30,000 clones. The ten most abundant clones make up 6% to 7% of the sample. The sequenced material came from blood buffy coat. Source of these receptors: a woman aged 18-69 years with a cervical HPV16 infection that either progressed to CIN3+ or cleared (not recorded which).

On this clone: Read sequence stops 3 residues before the CDR3 end, and the germline J gene provides the missing end. The J gene is TRBJ2-2, the V gene TRBV6-2 or TRBV6-3; D gene uncertain. The germline V gene encodes CDR1 MNHEY and CDR2 SVGEGT. Trimming took 6 bases from V and 5 from J, leaving 10 bases between them. CDR3 length: 13 amino acids. CDR3 amino acids: CASSTEVTGELFF. CDR3 DNA (partial): TGTGCCAGCAGCACAGAGGTTACCGGGGAG.

Comment on this clone: The read ends 3 residues early relative to the CDR3; the germline J gene fills the gap. The chain is built from TRBV28 and TRBJ2-7; D perhaps matches TRBD1 (5 bases). V lost 5 bases and J lost 2, with 10 bases in between. The CDR3 is 13 amino acids. Per germline, CDR1 MDHEN and CDR2 SYDVKM. The CDR3 region is CASSPPGTYEQYF. The part of the CDR3 DNA that was read is TGTGCCAGCAGTCCTCCAGGGACCTACGAG.

The DNA read from the CDR3 is TGTGCCAGCTCACCAGGGACAGGGGGTGAC. Protein sequence: CASSPGTGGD. The full CDR3 protein reads CASSPGTGGDYTF. The chain joins TRBV18 to TRBJ1-2; 11 positions agree with TRBD1. The sequenced fragment ends 3 residues before the CDR3 boundary, so the rest is inferred from the germline J gene. CDR1 and CDR2 from the germline V gene are KGHSH and LQKENI. The CDR3 covers 13 residues.